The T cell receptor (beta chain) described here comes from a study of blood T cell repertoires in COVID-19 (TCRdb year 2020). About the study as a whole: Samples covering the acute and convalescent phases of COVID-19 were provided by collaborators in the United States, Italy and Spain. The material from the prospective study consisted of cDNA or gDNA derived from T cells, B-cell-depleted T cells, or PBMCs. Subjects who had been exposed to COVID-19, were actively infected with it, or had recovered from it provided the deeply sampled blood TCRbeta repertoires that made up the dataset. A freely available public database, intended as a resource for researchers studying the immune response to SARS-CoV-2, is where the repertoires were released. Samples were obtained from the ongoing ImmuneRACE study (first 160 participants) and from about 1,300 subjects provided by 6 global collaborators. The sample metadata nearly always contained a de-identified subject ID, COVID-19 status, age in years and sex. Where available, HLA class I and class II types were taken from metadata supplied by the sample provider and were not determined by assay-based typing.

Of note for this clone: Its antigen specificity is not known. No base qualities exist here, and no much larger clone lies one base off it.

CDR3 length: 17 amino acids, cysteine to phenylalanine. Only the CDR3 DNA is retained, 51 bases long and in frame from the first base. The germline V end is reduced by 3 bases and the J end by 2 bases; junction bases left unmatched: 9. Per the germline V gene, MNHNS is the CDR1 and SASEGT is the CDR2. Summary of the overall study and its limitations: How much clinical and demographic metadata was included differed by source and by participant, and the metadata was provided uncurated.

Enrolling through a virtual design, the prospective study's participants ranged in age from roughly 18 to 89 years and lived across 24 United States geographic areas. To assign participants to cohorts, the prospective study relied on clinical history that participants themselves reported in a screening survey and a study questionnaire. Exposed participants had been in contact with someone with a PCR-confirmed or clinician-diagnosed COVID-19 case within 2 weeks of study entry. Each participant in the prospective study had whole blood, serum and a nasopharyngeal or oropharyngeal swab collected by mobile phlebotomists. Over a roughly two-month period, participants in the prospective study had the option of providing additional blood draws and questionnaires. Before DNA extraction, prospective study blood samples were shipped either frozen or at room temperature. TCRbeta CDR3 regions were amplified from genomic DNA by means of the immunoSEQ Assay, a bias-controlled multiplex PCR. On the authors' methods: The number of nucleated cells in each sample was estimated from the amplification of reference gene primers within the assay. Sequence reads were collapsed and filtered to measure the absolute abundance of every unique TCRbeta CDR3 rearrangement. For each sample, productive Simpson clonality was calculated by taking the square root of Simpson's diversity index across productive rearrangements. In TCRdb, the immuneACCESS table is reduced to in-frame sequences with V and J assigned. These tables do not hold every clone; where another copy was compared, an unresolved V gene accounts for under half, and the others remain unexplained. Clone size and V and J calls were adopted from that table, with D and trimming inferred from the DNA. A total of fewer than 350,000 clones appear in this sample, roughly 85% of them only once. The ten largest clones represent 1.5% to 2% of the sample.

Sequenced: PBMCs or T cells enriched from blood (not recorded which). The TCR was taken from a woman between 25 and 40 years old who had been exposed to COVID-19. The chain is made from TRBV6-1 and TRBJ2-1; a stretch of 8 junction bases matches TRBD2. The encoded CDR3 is CASSDLPIAGPYNEQFF. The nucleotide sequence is TGTGCCAGCAGTGATCTTCCGATAGCGGGGCCCTACAATGAGCAGTTCTTC.